This TCR beta chain originates from a study of blood T cell repertoires in COVID-19 (dated by TCRdb to the early 2020s). A note on the overall study: The collaborator samples originated in the United States, Italy and Spain and spanned the acute and convalescent phases of COVID-19. The material from the prospective study consisted of cDNA or gDNA derived from T cells, B-cell-depleted T cells, or PBMCs. The dataset comprised deeply sampled blood TCRbeta repertoires from subjects exposed to, actively infected with, or recovered from COVID-19. A freely available public database, intended as a resource for researchers studying the immune response to SARS-CoV-2, is where the repertoires were released. Samples came from the ongoing ImmuneRACE study (first 160 participants) plus 1,254 subjects from 6 global collaborators. The sample metadata nearly always contained a de-identified subject ID, COVID-19 status, age in years and sex. Where HLA class I and class II types were available, the types were taken from metadata supplied by the sample provider, not from assay-based typing. Here is what the overall study found, with its caveats: The quantity of clinical and demographic metadata differed by source and by participant and was supplied without curation.

Details on this clone: The target of this receptor is not known. Per-base qualities were not stored, and no clone one base away is much larger.

CDR1 and CDR2 are drawn from the germline V gene: MDHEN, SYDVKM. From cysteine to phenylalanine, the CDR3 is 13 amino acids long. Only the CDR3 part of the read is kept: 39 bases, read in frame from the first base. Trimming removed 4 bases from V and 7 bases from J, leaving 11 bases between the germline ends. TCRbeta CDR3 regions were amplified from genomic DNA using the immunoSEQ Assay, a bias-controlled multiplex PCR. The published analysis was carried out like this. The number of nucleated cells in each sample was estimated by amplification of reference gene primers within the assay. To quantify the absolute abundance of each unique TCRbeta CDR3 rearrangement, sequence reads were collapsed and filtered. For each sample, productive Simpson clonality was calculated by taking the square root of Simpson's diversity index across productive rearrangements. The immuneACCESS repertoire file appears here via TCRdb, limited to in-frame rearrangements. These files lack a portion of the clones; in checked studies, under half of the deficit traces to unresolved V genes, and the cause of the others is not known. The V and J calls and clone size come from that table; D and trimming were worked out from the DNA. The sample table shows 250,000 to 300,000 clones, and more than 85% are seen once. Of the sample, 3.6% falls within the top ten clones.

Each collaborating institution followed its own protocols to collect whole blood in K2EDTA tubes. For TCRbeta analysis, collaborator samples were shipped as frozen whole blood, as isolated PBMCs, or as DNA extracted from either sample type. This chain is built from TRBV28 and TRBJ1-5; the D gene is possibly TRBD1, with 5 bases matching. The sample was peripheral blood. The TCR comes from a young man with active or convalescent COVID-19. The CDR3 is CASSSRVGQPQHF. The DNA is TGTGCCAGCAGTTCCAGGGTTGGGCAGCCCCAGCATTTT.